This TCR beta chain was sequenced for a study of cytomegalovirus exposure and HLA in healthy donors. Trimming removed 7 bases from V and 5 bases from J, with 12 bases in between. The CDR3 is made up of 14 amino acids. Per germline, CDR1 SEHNR and CDR2 FQNEAQ (reference sequence). The PCR made use of 60 Vbeta and 13 Jbeta primers. Only in-frame clones appear in the TCRdb table, and some are missing; sequencing was by immunoSEQ multiplex PCR. The top ten hold approximately 2.1% of the sample, which has approximately 190,000 clones, roughly 76% seen once. This receptor was identified in a woman under 40 in good health and CMV-seropositive. The chain recombines TRBV7-9 with TRBJ1-6; no clear D gene. The sequencing input was PBMCs. The CDR3 spells CASTNGRDNSPLHF. Written as DNA, the CDR3 is TGTGCCAGCACGAACGGGAGGGATAATTCACCCCTCCACTTT.